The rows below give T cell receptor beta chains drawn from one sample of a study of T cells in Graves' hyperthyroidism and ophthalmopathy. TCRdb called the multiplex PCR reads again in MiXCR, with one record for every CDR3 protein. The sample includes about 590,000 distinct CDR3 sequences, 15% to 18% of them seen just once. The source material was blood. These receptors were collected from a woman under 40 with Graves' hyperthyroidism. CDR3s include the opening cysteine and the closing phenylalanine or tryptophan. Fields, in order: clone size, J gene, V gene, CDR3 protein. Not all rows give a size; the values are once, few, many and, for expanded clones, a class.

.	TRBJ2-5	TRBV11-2	CASSSTGLAEQETQYF
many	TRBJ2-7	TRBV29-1	CSVSPYRTGSYEQYF
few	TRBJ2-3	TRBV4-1	CASSGRSGSGTDTQYF
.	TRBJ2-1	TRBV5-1	CASSSQTENEQFF
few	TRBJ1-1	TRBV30	CAWSGQNTEAFF
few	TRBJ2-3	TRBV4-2	CASSQASGRGKDTQYF
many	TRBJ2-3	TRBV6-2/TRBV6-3	CASSPLRGGLPTDTQYF
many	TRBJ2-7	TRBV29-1	CSVDLGAYEQYF
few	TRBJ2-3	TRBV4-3	CASSRGVGWTDTQYF
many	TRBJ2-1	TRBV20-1	CSARDRSGFYNEQFF
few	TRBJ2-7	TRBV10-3	CATSPVGAGMQYF
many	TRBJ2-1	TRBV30	CAWRGTGVNNEQFF
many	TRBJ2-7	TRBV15	CATSREGGIYEQYF
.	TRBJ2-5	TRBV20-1	CSAPGETQYF
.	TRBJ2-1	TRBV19	CASSREVDEQFF
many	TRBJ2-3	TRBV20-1	CSAREAGEIADTQYF
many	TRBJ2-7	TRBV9	CASSVAQGLRDEQYF
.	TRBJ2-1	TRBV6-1	CASRLYNEQFF
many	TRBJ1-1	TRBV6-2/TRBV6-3	CASSYSIVQTEAFF
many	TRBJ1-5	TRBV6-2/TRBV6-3	CASSLQGAYQPQHF
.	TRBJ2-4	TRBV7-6	CASSSYRTQAGVPLAKNIQYF
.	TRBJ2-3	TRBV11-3	CASSPGLTRAYADTQYF
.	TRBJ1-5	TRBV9	CASSVLRAGGVGSSNQPQHF
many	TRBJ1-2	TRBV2	CASSHWPFLLGNYGYTF
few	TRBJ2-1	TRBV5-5	CASSSGTMGFDEQFF
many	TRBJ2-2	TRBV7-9	CATPGRLAGSNTGELFF
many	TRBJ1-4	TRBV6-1	CASAAGNEKLFF
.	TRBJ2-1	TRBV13	CASSLGLGLAPSSYNEQFF
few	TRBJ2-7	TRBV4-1	CASSQESQRTPKRGPYEQYF
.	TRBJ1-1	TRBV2	CASRDPVKYTEAFF
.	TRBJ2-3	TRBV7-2	CASSPRPGLAVTDTQYF
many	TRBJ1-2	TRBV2	CASSEYSETYGYTF